This T cell receptor (beta chain) was retrieved from a study of T-cell memory formation after mild COVID-19. As for the study in general: Largely, the TCR clusters proved donor specific. Regarding the study as a whole: Most CD4+ clones that shrank were in CM and EM, while CD8+ ones turned up in EMRA.

A remark on this clonotype: Its antigen is currently unknown.

From the 5' RACE reads, TCRdb called clonotypes with MiXCR, one entry per CDR3 protein. The sample carries 250,000 to 350,000 distinct CDR3 sequences, roughly an eighth recorded once. Trimming cost V 7 bases and J 4 bases, with 13 bases left between them. The CDR3 covers 13 residues. CDR1 is MNHEY and CDR2 is SMNVEV in the germline V gene (reference sequence). The TCR was taken from a man younger than 30 who had mild COVID-19 (a few samples of this study predate the infection). Cell type and time point are not known. V gene TRBV27 combines with J gene TRBJ1-1, with a tentative D call TRBD1 (6 bases). Specimen: PBMCs or a T cell subset sorted from them (not recorded which). The CDR3 reads CASKGGRGTEAFF. CDR3 sequence (DNA): TGTGCCAGCAAGGGGGGCCGGGGCACTGAAGCTTTCTTT.